This T cell receptor beta chain is from a study of blood T cells in healthy people across ages. The study's findings and limits: Getting older went along with TCR beta diversity per million T cells dropping roughly linearly. Leaving the PBMCs unsorted stopped any conclusive comparison of naive versus antigen-experienced cells. Diversity figures derived from one million T cells were judged to underestimate the true value.

The CDR3 sequence is 15 residues long. Primers used in a second PCR of about 6 to 12 cycles were a sample-barcoded 5' primer and a J-beta primer mix. TCRdb re-analysed the 5' RACE reads in MiXCR, keeping a single row per CDR3 protein. The sample comprises about 780,000 distinct CDR3 sequences, roughly 26% of which are singletons, and about 3% rests with the top ten. This clonotype was seen a few times. The antigen remains unidentified. This same sample was also part of a study on T cells of mothers and their children. From that second work: Samples were obtained from a few healthy Caucasian mothers and their six children.

The sequence was collected from a boy aged 10-17 years in good health. Sequenced: blood. This chain uses TRBV21-1 with TRBJ1-4; the D call of TRBD1 is as the table states it, not checked on the DNA. TRBV21-1 is shown as a pseudogene. The CDR3 DNA reads as TGTGCCAGCAGCCATTCGGGGCCGGAAGGTGAAAAACTGTTTTTT. Amino acid sequence: CASSHSGPEGEKLFF.